Given below is one T cell receptor beta chain in context. What it binds is not known. This sample stems from a study of PD-L1 blockade in urothelial cancer. The overall study: The year 2014 saw patients start atezolizumab, 1,200 mg intravenously every 3 weeks. A median of 141,255 T cells was found in the blood samples.

This table comes from immunoSEQ multiplex PCR, and its TCRdb copy is limited to in-frame clones, with some not included. The sample has about 47,000 clones, about 81% seen once. Trimming took off 6 bases at V and 5 bases at J, with 16 bases between the two ends. Germline V gene lookup returns CDR1 MDHEN and CDR2 SYDVKM. There are 14 residues in the CDR3. Time point here: pretreatment peripheral blood. It was locally advanced or metastatic urothelial carcinoma that patients had. Study results and caveats: Pretreatment peripheral blood TCR clonality that fell below the median predicted better survival among the patients studied.

This sequence joins TRBV28 and TRBJ1-1, with D possibly matching TRBD1 (5 bases). The sample was PBMCs, taken around atezolizumab (anti-PD-L1) treatment. This clonotype originated in a man in his forties or fifties with urothelial cancer. This CDR3 is CASSPPGGVTEAFF. CDR3 nucleotides: TGTGCCAGCAGCCCGCCGGGGGGAGTAACTGAAGCTTTCTTT.